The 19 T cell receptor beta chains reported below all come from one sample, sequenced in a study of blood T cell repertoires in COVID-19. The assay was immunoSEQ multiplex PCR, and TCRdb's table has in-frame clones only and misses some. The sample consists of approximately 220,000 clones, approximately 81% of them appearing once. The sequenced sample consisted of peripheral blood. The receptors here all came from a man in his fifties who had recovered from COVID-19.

The CDR3 coding sequence is TGTGCCAGCAAACTCCGGGACACAAGCTCCTATAATTCACCCCTCCACTTT. Translation gives CASKLRDTSSYNSPLHF. The rearrangement links TRBV2 to TRBJ1-6, with a tentative D call TRBD1 (6 bases). This CDR3 region has 17 residues. CDR1 SNHLY and CDR2 FYNNEI come from the germline V gene. V dropped 7 bases and J dropped 0 bases, with 16 bases sitting between them.

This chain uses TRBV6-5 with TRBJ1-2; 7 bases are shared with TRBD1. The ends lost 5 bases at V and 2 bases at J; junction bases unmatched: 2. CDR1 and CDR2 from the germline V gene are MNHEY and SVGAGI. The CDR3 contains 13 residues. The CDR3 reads CASSQTGNYGYTF. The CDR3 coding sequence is TGTGCCAGCAGTCAGACAGGGAACTATGGCTACACCTTC.

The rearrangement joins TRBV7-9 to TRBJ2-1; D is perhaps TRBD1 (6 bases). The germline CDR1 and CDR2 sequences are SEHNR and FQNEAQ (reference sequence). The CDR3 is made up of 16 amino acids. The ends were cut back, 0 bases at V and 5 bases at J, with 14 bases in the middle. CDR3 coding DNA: TGTGCCAGCAGCTTAGCGACAACAGGGCGTGACAATGAGCAGTTCTTC. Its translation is CASSLATTGRDNEQFF.

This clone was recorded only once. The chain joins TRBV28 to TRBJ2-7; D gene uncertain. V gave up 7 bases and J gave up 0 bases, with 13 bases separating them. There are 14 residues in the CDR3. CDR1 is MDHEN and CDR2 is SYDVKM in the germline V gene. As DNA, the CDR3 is TGTGCCAGCACCTCTTCCACACCCTCCTACGAGCAGTACTTC. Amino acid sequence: CASTSSTPSYEQYF.

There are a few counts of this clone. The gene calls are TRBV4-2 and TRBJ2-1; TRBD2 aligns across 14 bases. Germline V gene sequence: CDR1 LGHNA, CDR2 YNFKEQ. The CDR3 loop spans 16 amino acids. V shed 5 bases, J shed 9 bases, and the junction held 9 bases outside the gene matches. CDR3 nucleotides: TGTGCCAGCAGCTTACACGGGACTAGCGGGAGACTTGAGCAGTTCTTC. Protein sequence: CASSLHGTSGRLEQFF.

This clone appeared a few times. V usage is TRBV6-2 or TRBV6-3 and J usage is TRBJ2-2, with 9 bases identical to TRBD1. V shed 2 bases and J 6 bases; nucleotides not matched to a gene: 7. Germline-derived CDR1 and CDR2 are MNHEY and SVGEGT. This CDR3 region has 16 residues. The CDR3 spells CASSYGGTGKAGELFF. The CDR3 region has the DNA TGTGCCAGCAGTTACGGGGGGACAGGGAAGGCCGGGGAGCTGTTTTTT.

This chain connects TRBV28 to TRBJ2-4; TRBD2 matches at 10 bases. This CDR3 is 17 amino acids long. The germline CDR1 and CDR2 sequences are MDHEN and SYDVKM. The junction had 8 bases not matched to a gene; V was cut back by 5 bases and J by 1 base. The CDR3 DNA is TGTGCCAGCAGTCCTCTAGCGGGAGCGCGGGCCAAAAACATTCAGTACTTC. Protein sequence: CASSPLAGARAKNIQYF.

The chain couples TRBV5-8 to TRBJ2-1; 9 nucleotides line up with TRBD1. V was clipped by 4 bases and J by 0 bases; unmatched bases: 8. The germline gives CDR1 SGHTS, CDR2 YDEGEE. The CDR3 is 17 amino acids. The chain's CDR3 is CASSPWTGATSYNEQFF. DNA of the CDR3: TGTGCCAGCAGCCCCTGGACAGGGGCTACCTCCTACAATGAGCAGTTCTTC.

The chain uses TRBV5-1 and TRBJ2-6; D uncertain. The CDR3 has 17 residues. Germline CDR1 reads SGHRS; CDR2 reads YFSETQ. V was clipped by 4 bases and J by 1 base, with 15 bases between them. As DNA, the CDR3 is TGCGCCAGCAGCCCGCGACCGGGTATTTCTGGGGCCAACGTCCTGACTTTC. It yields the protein CASSPRPGISGANVLTF.

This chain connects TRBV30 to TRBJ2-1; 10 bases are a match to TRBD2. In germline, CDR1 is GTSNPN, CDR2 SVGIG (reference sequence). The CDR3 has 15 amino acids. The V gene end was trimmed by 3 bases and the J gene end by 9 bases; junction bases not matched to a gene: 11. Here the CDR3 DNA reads TGTGCCTGGAGGGTTAGCGGGAGGTCAGTGCGTGAGCAGTTCTTC. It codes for CAWRVSGRSVREQFF.

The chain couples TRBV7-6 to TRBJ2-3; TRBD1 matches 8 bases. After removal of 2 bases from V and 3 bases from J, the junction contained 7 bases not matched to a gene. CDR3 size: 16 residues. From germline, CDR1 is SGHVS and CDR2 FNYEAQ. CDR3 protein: CASSLNPGGGTDTQYF. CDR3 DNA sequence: TGTGCCAGCAGCTTAAATCCAGGGGGCGGGACAGATACGCAGTATTTT. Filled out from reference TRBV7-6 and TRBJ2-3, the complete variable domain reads GAGVSQSPRYKVTKRGQDVALRCDPISGHVSLYWYRQALGQGPEFLTYFNYEAQQDKSGLPNDRFSAERPEGSISTLTIQRTEQRDSAMYRCASSLNPGGGTDTQYFGPGTRLTVL.

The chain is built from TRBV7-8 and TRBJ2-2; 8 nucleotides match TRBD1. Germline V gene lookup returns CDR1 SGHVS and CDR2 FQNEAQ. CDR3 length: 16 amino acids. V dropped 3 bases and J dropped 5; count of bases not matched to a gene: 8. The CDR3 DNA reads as TGTGCCAGCAGCTTGTGGCAGGGGGCCGGGACCGGGGAGCTGTTTTTT. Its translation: CASSLWQGAGTGELFF.

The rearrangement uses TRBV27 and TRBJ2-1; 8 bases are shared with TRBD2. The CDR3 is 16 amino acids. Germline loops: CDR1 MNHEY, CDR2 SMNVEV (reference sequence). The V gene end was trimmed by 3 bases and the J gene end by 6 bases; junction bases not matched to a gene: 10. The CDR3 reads CASSLQTSGGTNEQFF. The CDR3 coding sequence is TGTGCCAGCAGTTTGCAAACTAGCGGCGGGACCAATGAGCAGTTCTTC.

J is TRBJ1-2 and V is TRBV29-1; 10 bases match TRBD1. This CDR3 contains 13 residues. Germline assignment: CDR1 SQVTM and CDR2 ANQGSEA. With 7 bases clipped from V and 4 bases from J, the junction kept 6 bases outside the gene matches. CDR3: CSASGQGSYGYTF. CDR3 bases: TGCAGCGCTTCGGGACAGGGGTCCTATGGCTACACCTTC.

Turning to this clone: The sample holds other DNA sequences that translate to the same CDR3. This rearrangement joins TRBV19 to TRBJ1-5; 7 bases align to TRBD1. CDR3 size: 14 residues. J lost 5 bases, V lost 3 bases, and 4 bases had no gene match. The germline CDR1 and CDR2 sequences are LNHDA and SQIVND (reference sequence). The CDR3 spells CASSIWQGDQPQHF. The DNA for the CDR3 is TGTGCCAGTAGTATTTGGCAGGGGGATCAGCCCCAGCATTTT. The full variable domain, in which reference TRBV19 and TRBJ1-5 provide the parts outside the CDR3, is DGGITQSPKYLFRKEGQNVTLSCEQNLNHDAMYWYRQDPGQGLRLIYYSQIVNDFQKGDIAEGYSVSREKKESFPLTVTSAQKNPTAFYLCASSIWQGDQPQHFGDGTRLSIL.

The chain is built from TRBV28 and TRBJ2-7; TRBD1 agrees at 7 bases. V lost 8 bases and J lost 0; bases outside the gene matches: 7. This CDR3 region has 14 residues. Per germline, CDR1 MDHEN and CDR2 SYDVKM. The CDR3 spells CASGQRQGSYEQYF. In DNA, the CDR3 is TGTGCCAGCGGACAGCGACAGGGCTCCTACGAGCAGTACTTC.

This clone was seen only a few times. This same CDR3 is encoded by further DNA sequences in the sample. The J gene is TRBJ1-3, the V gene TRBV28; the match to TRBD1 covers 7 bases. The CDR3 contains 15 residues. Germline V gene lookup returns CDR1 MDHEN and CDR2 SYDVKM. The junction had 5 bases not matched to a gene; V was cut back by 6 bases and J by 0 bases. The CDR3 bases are TGTGCCAGCAGAAGAGACAGGGTCTCTGGAAACACCATATATTTT. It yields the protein CASRRDRVSGNTIYF.

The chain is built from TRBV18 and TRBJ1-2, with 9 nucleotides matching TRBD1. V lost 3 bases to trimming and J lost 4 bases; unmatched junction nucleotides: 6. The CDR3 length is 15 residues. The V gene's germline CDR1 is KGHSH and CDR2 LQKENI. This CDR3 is CASSPRTGEVYGYTF. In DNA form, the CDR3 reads TGTGCCAGCTCACCCCGGACAGGGGAGGTCTATGGCTACACCTTC.

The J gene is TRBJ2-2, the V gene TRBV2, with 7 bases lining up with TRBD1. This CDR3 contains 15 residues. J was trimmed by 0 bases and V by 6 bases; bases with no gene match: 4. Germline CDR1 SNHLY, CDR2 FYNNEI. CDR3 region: CASRSGTANTGELFF. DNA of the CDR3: TGTGCCAGCAGATCCGGGACAGCGAACACCGGGGAGCTGTTTTTT.